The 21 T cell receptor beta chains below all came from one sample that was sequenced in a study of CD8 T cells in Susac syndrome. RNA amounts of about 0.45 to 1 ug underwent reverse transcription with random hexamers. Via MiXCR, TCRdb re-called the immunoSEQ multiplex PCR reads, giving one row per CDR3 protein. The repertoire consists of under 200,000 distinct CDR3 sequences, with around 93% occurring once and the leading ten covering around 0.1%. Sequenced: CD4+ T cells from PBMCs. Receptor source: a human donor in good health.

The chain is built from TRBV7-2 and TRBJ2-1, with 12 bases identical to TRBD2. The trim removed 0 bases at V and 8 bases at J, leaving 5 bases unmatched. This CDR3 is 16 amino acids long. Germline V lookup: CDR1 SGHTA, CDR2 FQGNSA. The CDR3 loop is CASSLAPGLAGHEQFF. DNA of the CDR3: TGTGCCAGCAGCTTAGCGCCAGGACTAGCGGGACATGAGCAGTTCTTC.

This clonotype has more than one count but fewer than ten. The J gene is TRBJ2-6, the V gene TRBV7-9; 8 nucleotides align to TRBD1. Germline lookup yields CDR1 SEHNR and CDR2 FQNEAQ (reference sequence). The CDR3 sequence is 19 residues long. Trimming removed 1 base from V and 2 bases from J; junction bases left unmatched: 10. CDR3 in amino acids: CASSLGSLTGVTGANVLTF. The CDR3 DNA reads TGTGCCAGCAGCTTAGGCTCCCTGACAGGGGTCACTGGGGCCAACGTCCTGACTTTC. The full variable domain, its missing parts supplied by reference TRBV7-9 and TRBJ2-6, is DTGVSQNPRHKITKRGQNVTFRCDPISEHNRLYWYRQTLGQGPEFLTYFQNEAQLEKSRLLSDRFSAERPKGSFSTLEIQRTEQGDSAMYLCASSLGSLTGVTGANVLTFGAGSRLTVL.

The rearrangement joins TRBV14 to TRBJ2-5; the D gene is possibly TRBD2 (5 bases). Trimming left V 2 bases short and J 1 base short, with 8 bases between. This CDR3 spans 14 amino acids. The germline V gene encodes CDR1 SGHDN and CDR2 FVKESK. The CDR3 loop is CASSQLALQETQYF. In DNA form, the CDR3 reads TGTGCCAGCAGCCAACTAGCACTCCAAGAGACCCAGTACTTC.

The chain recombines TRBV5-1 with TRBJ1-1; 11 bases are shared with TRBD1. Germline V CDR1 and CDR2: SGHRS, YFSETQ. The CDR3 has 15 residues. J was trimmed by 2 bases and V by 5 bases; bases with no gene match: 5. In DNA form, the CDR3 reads TGCGCCAGCAGGGCAGGACAGGGGGCCAACACTGAAGCTTTCTTT. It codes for CASRAGQGANTEAFF. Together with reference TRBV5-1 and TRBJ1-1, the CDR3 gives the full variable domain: KAGVTQTPRYLIKTRGQQVTLSCSPISGHRSVSWYQQTPGQGLQFLFEYFSETQRNKGNFPGRFSGRQFSNSRSEMNVSTLELGDSALYLCASRAGQGANTEAFFGQGTRLTVV.

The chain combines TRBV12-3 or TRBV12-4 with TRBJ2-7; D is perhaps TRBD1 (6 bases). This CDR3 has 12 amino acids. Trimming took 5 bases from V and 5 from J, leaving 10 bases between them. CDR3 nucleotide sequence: TGTGCCAGCAGTCCAACAGGGAACGAGCAGTACTTC. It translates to CASSPTGNEQYF.

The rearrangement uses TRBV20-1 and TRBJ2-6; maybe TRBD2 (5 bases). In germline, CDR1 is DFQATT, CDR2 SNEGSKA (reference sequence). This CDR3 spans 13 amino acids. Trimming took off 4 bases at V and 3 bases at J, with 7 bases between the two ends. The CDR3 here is CSATAGGANVLTF. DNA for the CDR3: TGCAGTGCTACCGCGGGTGGGGCCAACGTCCTGACTTTC.

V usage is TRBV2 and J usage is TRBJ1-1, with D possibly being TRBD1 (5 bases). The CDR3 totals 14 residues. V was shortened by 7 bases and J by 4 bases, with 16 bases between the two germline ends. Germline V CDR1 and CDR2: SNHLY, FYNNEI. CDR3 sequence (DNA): TGTGCCAGCACCGGGGCGCGGGGGGGCACTGAAGCTTTCTTT. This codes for CASTGARGGTEAFF.

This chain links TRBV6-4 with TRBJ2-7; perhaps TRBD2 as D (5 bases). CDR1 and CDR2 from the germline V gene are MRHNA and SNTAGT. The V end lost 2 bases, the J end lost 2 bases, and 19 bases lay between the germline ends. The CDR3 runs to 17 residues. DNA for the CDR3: TGTGCCAGCAGTGACCCGCGTTTAGGTCGGGGAACCTACGAGCAGTACGTC. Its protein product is CASSDPRLGRGTYEQYV.

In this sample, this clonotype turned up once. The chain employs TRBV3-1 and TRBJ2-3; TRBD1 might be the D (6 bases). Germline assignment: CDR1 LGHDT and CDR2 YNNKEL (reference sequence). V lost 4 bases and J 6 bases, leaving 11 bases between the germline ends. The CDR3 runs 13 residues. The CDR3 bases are TGTGCCAGCAGCCTAAACAGGGTGGATACGCAGTATTTT. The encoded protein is CASSLNRVDTQYF.

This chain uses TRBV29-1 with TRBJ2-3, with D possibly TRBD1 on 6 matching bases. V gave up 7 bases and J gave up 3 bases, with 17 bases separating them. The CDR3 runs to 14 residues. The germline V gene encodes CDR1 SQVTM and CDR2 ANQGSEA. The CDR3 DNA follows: TGCAGCGCTGGGGGTAACAGGGAAACAGATACGCAGTATTTT. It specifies CSAGGNRETDTQYF.

The CDR3 loop reads CASSTTGGSGNTIYF. For the CDR3, the DNA is TGTGCCAGCTCAACTACAGGGGGGTCTGGAAACACCATATATTTT. This rearrangement joins TRBV18 to TRBJ1-3; 8 bases line up with TRBD1. The length of the CDR3 is 15 residues. J gave up 1 base and V 5 bases, and 4 bases lay outside the gene matches. Germline assignment: CDR1 KGHSH and CDR2 LQKENI.

The CDR3 spells CSVGRMNTEAFF. The DNA for the CDR3 is TGCAGCGTTGGACGGATGAACACTGAAGCTTTCTTT. The chain recombines TRBV29-1 with TRBJ1-1; unclear D gene. Germline assignment: CDR1 SQVTM and CDR2 ANQGSEA. V gave up 4 bases and J gave up 0 bases, with 6 bases separating them. The CDR3 contains 12 residues.

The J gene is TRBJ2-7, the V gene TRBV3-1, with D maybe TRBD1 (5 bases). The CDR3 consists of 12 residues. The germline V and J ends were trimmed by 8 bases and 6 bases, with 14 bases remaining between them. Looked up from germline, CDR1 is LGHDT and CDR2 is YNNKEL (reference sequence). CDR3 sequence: CASVDSLGEQYF. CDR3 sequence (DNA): TGTGCCAGCGTTGACAGCCTCGGCGAGCAGTACTTC.

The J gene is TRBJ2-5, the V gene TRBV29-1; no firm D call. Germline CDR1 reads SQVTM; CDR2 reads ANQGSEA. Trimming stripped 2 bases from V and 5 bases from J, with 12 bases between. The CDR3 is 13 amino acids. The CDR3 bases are TGCAGCGTTGAACCGCGGCCCCCGGAGACCCAGTACTTC. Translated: CSVEPRPPETQYF. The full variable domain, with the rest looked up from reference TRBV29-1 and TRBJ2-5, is SAVISQKPSRDICQRGTSLTIQCQVDSQVTMMFWYRQQPGQSLTLIATANQGSEATYESGFVIDKFPISRPNLTFSTLTVSNMSPEDSSIYLCSVEPRPPETQYFGPGTRLLVL.

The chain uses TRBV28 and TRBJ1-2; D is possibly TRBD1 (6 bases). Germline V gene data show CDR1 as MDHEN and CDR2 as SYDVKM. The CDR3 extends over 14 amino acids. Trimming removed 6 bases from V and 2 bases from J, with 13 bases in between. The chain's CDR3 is CASRTSGGNYGYTF. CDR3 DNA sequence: TGTGCCAGCAGAACCTCTGGGGGCAACTATGGCTACACCTTC.

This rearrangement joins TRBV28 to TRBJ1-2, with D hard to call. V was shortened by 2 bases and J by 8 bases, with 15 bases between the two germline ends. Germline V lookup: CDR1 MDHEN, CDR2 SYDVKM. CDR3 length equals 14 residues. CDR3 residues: CASSLAGVRSGYTF. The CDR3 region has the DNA TGTGCCAGCAGTTTAGCCGGGGTCCGGAGCGGCTACACCTTC.

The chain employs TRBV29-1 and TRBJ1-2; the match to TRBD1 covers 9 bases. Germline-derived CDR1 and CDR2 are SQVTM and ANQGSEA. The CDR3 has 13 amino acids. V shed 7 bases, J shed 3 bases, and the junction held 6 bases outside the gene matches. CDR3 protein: CSAGGTGHYGYTF. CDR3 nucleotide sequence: TGCAGCGCCGGAGGGACAGGGCACTATGGCTACACCTTC.

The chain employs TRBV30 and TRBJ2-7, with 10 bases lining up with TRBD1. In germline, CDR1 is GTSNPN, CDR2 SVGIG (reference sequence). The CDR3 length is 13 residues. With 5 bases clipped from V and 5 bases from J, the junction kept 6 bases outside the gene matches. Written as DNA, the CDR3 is TGTGCCTGGGTGGGACAGGGGTTCCACGAGCAGTACTTC. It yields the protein CAWVGQGFHEQYF.

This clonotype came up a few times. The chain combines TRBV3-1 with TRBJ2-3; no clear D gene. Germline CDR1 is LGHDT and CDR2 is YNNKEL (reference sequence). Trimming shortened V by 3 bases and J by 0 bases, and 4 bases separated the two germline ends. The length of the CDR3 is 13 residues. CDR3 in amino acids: CASSQPSTDTQYF. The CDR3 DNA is TGTGCCAGCAGCCAGCCCAGCACAGATACGCAGTATTTT.

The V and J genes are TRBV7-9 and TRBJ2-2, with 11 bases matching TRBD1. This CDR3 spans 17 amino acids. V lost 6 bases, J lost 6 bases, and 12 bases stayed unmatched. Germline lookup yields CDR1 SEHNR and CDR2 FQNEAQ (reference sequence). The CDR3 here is CASSQIWTGGPPGELFF. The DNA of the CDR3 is TGTGCCAGCAGTCAGATCTGGACAGGGGGCCCCCCCGGGGAGCTGTTTTTT.

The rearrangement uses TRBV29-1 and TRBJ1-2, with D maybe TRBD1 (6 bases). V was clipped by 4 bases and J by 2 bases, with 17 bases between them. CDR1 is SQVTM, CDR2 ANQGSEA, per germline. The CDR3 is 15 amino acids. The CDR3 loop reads CSVATARGLNYGYTF. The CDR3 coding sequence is TGCAGCGTTGCGACAGCGAGGGGGTTAAACTATGGCTACACCTTC.